The T cell receptor (beta chain) described here comes from a study of shared clonotypes between healthy human individuals. The CDR3 consists of 16 residues. CDR1 is SGHDT, CDR2 YYEEEE, per germline. V was pared by 6 bases and J by 1 base, with 4 bases of the junction left unmatched. Across several immunoSEQ plates, the genomic DNA of each subset was split evenly. TCRdb's copy holds only in-frame clones and misses some; the assay was immunoSEQ multiplex PCR. The sample has approximately 2.5 million clones; more than 85% are singletons. The clonotype originates from a man aged 18 to 29 in good health. Some clones in this sample may be carry-over from other donors' samples. Material: naive CD4+ T cells from PBMCs. As for subset: CD45RA+ positively selected. The chain couples TRBV5-6 to TRBJ2-1; 13 bases are shared with TRBD2. Here the CDR3 reads CASKRTSGSSYNEQFF. In DNA, the CDR3 is TGTGCCAGCAAAAGGACTAGCGGGAGTTCCTACAATGAGCAGTTCTTC.